This is a list of T cell receptor beta chains from one sample in a study of vaccination and CD4 T cells after COVID-19. Their specific antigens are unknown. TCRdb fed the PCR reads into MiXCR, producing one record per CDR3 protein. The table shows about 14,000 distinct CDR3 sequences, with nearly 80% occurring only once. The sequences come from CD4+ T cells from blood, cultured in vitro, collected after SARS-CoV-2 vaccination. All receptors come from a human donor who received a COVID-19 vaccine. The CDR3 runs from the conserved cysteine through the conserved F or W. The D gene is left open where the match is weak. Rows may omit the clone size; those that give it use once, few, many or a size class.

-,-,TRBV20-1,TRBJ2-7,CSARDHGRGAADEQYF,TGCAGTGCTAGAGATCATGGCCGGGGGGCTGCGGACGAGCAGTACTTC
-,-,TRBV21-1,TRBJ1-5,CASSKKAGRASNQPQHF,TGTGCCAGCAGCAAAAAGGCTGGGAGGGCAAGCAATCAGCCCCAGCATTTT
-,-,TRBV12-3/TRBV12-4,TRBJ1-6,CASSPLYNSPLHF,TGTGCCAGCAGTCCACTATATAATTCACCCCTCCACTTT
-,TRBD1,TRBV6-1,TRBJ1-1,CASSADRGNTEAFF,TGTGCCAGCAGTGCCGACAGGGGAAACACTGAAGCTTTCTTT
-,TRBD1,TRBV6-9,TRBJ2-3,CASSRGQHTDTQYF,TGTGCCAGCAGTCGGGGACAGCACACAGATACGCAGTATTTT
-,TRBD1,TRBV20-1,TRBJ1-5,CSAREATGEGNQPQHF,TGCAGTGCTAGAGAAGCAACAGGGGAGGGCAATCAGCCCCAGCATTTT
-,TRBD2,TRBV15,TRBJ2-5,CATLSGGGETQYF,TGTGCCACCCTTAGCGGGGGTGGAGAGACCCAGTACTTC
-,-,TRBV12-3/TRBV12-4,TRBJ1-6,CASSFSGGSSRGNSPLHF,TGTGCCAGCAGTTTCTCAGGAGGCTCATCTCGGGGTAATTCACCCCTCCACTTT
-,-,TRBV4-2,TRBJ2-1,CASSQDGAGDNEQFF,TGTGCCAGCAGCCAAGATGGGGCAGGGGATAATGAGCAGTTCTTC
-,-,TRBV20-1,TRBJ2-5,CSARLGEETQYF,TGCAGTGCTAGACTGGGGGAAGAGACCCAGTACTTC
-,-,TRBV5-1,TRBJ2-3,CASKLNAMNTDTQYF,TGCGCCAGCAAGCTTAATGCCATGAACACAGATACGCAGTATTTT
-,TRBD1,TRBV20-1,TRBJ1-5,CSARVGQGEGQPQHF,TGCAGTGCTAGAGTAGGACAGGGAGAAGGACAGCCCCAGCATTTT
-,-,TRBV10-1,TRBJ2-5,CASSETPAQETQYF,TGCGCCAGCAGTGAAACGCCAGCTCAAGAGACCCAGTACTTC
-,-,TRBV20-1,TRBJ1-3,CSARVSGDTIYF,TGCAGTGCTAGGGTCTCCGGGGACACCATATATTTT
-,TRBD1,TRBV30,TRBJ1-1,CAWSVRTGKTEAFF,TGTGCCTGGAGTGTACGGACAGGGAAAACTGAAGCTTTCTTT
-,TRBD1,TRBV7-9,TRBJ1-1,CASSLDRRTGGNTKAFF,TGTGCCAGCAGCTTAGATCGCAGGACAGGGGGCAACACTAAAGCTTTCTTT
-,-,TRBV2,TRBJ1-2,CASSELAAIPNYGYTF,TGTGCCAGCAGTGAACTGGCAGCTATTCCTAACTATGGCTACACCTTC
-,-,TRBV29-1,TRBJ1-2,CSVEDGGIYGYTF,TGCAGCGTTGAAGATGGGGGGATCTATGGCTACACCTTC
-,-,TRBV2,TRBJ1-2,CASRDSVGRHGYTF,TGTGCCAGCAGGGACAGCGTCGGTAGGCATGGCTACACCTTC
-,TRBD1,TRBV6-1,TRBJ2-1,CASSPLGQGAKGEQFF,TGTGCCAGCAGCCCCTTGGGACAGGGTGCGAAGGGTGAGCAGTTCTTC
-,-,TRBV7-2,TRBJ1-2,CASSFVQPKGNYGYTF,TGTGCCAGCAGCTTCGTTCAACCTAAGGGAAACTATGGCTACACCTTC
-,-,TRBV12-3/TRBV12-4,TRBJ1-1,CASSLKGDTEAFF,TGTGCCAGCAGCCTAAAGGGGGACACTGAAGCTTTCTTT
-,-,TRBV7-6,TRBJ1-1,CASSLTVDTEAFF,TGTGCCAGCAGCCTCACGGTGGACACTGAAGCTTTCTTT
few,-,TRBV24-1,TRBJ2-1,CATSPFGGFGVHEQFF,TGTGCCACCAGTCCCTTCGGAGGCTTCGGAGTCCATGAGCAGTTCTTC
-,-,TRBV6-4,TRBJ2-3,CASSDPGEGTDTQYF,TGTGCCAGCAGTGACCCCGGCGAGGGCACAGATACGCAGTATTTT
-,-,TRBV28,TRBJ2-2,CASSSGVGVTGELFF,TGTGCCAGCAGTTCAGGGGTAGGGGTAACCGGGGAGCTGTTTTTT
-,TRBD2,TRBV19,TRBJ2-5,CASNPLAGGSETQYF,TGTGCCAGTAATCCGCTAGCGGGGGGGTCGGAGACCCAGTACTTC
few,TRBD1,TRBV2,TRBJ2-2,CASSDPTGTNTGELFF,TGTGCCAGCAGTGACCCGACAGGGACGAACACCGGGGAGCTGTTTTTT
-,-,TRBV7-3,TRBJ1-6,CASSLGQGRSPLHF,TGTGCCAGCAGCTTAGGGCAGGGCAGGTCACCCCTCCACTTT
few,-,TRBV7-2,TRBJ2-5,CASSLAGGPGETQYF,TGTGCCAGCAGCTTAGCGGGGGGGCCAGGAGAGACCCAGTACTTC
-,-,TRBV7-9,TRBJ1-1,CASSLEGGGLHEAFF,TGTGCCAGCAGCTTAGAGGGAGGGGGTTTGCATGAAGCTTTCTTT
-,TRBD1,TRBV12-3/TRBV12-4,TRBJ1-2,CASRAGTGSGYTF,TGTGCCAGCAGGGCCGGGACAGGGTCTGGCTACACCTTC
-,TRBD1,TRBV7-2,TRBJ1-5,CASSVLQGYNQPQHF,TGTGCCAGCAGCGTACTACAGGGGTACAATCAGCCCCAGCATTTT
few,TRBD1,TRBV15,TRBJ1-6,CATSRDSGQHVTLHF,TGTGCCACCAGCAGAGATTCGGGACAGCACGTCACCCTCCACTTT
-,-,TRBV25-1,TRBJ1-1,CASRTYRENTEAFF,TGTGCCAGCAGAACGTACAGGGAGAACACTGAAGCTTTCTTT
-,-,TRBV20-1,TRBJ2-1,CSAVGTGGVETYNEQFF,TGCAGTGCAGTGGGGACTGGCGGCGTTGAAACCTACAATGAGCAGTTCTTC
-,-,TRBV6-2/TRBV6-3,TRBJ2-3,CASSYAGRADTQYF,TGTGCCAGCAGTTACGCGGGAAGGGCAGATACGCAGTATTTT
few,-,TRBV5-4,TRBJ2-5,CASSLVLGLERETQYF,TGTGCCAGCAGCTTGGTTCTGGGGTTGGAACGAGAGACCCAGTACTTC
-,-,TRBV6-5,TRBJ2-7,CASSYLPPGLTLWEQYF,TGTGCCAGCAGTTACTTACCCCCGGGACTCACTTTATGGGAGCAGTACTTC
-,TRBD2,TRBV5-4,TRBJ2-1,CASSLPGLAGGNNEQFF,TGTGCCAGCAGCTTGCCGGGACTAGCGGGGGGGAACAATGAGCAGTTCTTC
-,-,TRBV21-1,TRBJ2-3,CASSKGGVRGTDTQYF,TGTGCCAGCAGCAAAGGAGGGGTAAGGGGCACAGATACGCAGTATTTT
once,-,TRBV6-1,TRBJ1-1,CASSENGPNTEAFF,TGTGCCAGCAGTGAAAACGGGCCGAACACTGAAGCTTTCTTT
-,TRBD1,TRBV24-1,TRBJ1-3,CASIPPGRTGPQRGNTIYF,TGTGCCAGCATTCCCCCCGGGAGGACAGGCCCCCAAAGAGGAAACACCATATATTTT
-,TRBD1,TRBV20-1,TRBJ1-5,CSARRDRGLPQHF,TGCAGTGCTAGAAGGGACAGGGGTTTACCCCAGCATTTT
-,-,TRBV20-1,TRBJ2-5,CSANSGRGGQETQYF,TGCAGTGCTAACTCGGGCAGGGGAGGGCAAGAGACCCAGTACTTC
-,-,TRBV2,TRBJ1-6,CASRFDGYYNSPLHF,TGTGCCAGCAGATTTGACGGCTATTATAATTCACCCCTCCACTTT
-,TRBD2,TRBV4-2,TRBJ2-3,CASSQFPVAGADTQYF,TGTGCCAGCAGCCAATTCCCGGTAGCGGGGGCAGATACGCAGTATTTT
few,TRBD1,TRBV20-1,TRBJ1-1,CSARQGAKDTEAFF,TGCAGTGCTAGACAGGGGGCAAAGGACACTGAAGCTTTCTTT